This TCR beta chain emerged from a study of early T cells in non-severe SARS-CoV-2 infection. Whole-study context: The sequenced material was bulk RNA from unsorted whole blood, and its chains were unpaired. Notes on the study in general: Comparison of clonotypes with VDJdb favored anti-spike CD8 responses while missing private and CD4 specificities.

The TCR library protocol was used to attach unique molecular identifiers. These identifiers were attached to individual cDNA molecules. Via MiXCR, TCRdb re-called the 5' RACE reads, giving one row per CDR3 protein. The sample comprises tens of thousands of distinct CDR3 sequences, nearly 10% of which are singletons, and 12% rests with the top ten. This clonotype was observed a handful of times. Its antigen remains unidentified. V shed 4 bases and J shed 0 bases, with 11 bases lying between them. CDR3 size: 15 residues. The germline V gene encodes CDR1 MNHEY and CDR2 SMNVEV (reference sequence). The V gene is TRBV27, the J gene TRBJ2-3; D perhaps matches TRBD1 (6 bases). Specimen: whole blood. This TCR was recovered from an adult who was a healthcare worker with PCR-confirmed SARS-CoV-2 infection or an uninfected control (not recorded which). The CDR3 loop is CASSYREISTDTQYF. The CDR3 region has the DNA TGTGCCAGCAGTTACAGGGAAATTAGCACAGATACGCAGTATTTT.